The clone carrying this T cell receptor beta chain was counted between two and nine times. Its antigen is not identified. This sample stems from a study of identical twins. Study results and limitations: The abundant beta clonotypes from cord blood had fewer insertions, and memory repertoires had none of this. Out-of-frame beta chain sequences displayed weaker excess sharing between twins. Recombination models fit unrelated individuals' TCR alpha sharing but underestimated twins'.

TCRdb called the 5' RACE reads again in MiXCR, with one record for every CDR3 protein. Among hundreds of thousands of distinct CDR3 sequences listed, 6% to 6.5% were seen once. Germline CDR1 and CDR2: SGDLS and YYNGEE. V gave up 4 bases and J gave up 6 bases; unmatched junction bases: 15. The CDR3 covers 17 residues. Source material: naive T cells sorted from blood. This clonotype was obtained from a man aged 18-30 years in good health. The V gene is TRBV9, the J gene TRBJ2-2, with TRBD1 identical over 7 bases. CDR3: CASSPSTTGQAPGELFF. The DNA of the CDR3 is TGTGCCAGCAGCCCCTCCACCACCGGACAGGCCCCCGGGGAGCTGTTTTTT.